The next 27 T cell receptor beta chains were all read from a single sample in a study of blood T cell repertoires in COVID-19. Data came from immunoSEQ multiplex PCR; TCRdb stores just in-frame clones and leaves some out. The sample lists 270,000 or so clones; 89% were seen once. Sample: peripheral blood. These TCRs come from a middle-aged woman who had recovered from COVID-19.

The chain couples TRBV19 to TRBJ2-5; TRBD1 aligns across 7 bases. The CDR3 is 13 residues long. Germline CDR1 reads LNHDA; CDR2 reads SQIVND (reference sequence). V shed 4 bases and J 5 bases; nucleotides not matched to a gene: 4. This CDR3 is CASSNRGRETQYF. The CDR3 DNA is TGTGCCAGTAGTAACAGGGGTAGGGAGACCCAGTACTTC.

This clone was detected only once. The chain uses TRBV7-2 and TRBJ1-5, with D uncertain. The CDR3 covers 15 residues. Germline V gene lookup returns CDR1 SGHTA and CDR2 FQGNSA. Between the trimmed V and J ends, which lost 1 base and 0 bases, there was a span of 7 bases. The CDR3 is CASSLVGDSNQPQHF. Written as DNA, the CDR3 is TGTGCCAGCAGCTTAGTCGGGGATAGCAATCAGCCCCAGCATTTT.

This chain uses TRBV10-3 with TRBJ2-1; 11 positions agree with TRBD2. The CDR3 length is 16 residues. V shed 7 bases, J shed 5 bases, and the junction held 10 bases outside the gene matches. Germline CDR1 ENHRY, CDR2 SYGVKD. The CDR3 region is CAITASGLAGHNEQFF. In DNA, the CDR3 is TGTGCCATCACAGCAAGCGGACTAGCGGGCCACAATGAGCAGTTCTTC.

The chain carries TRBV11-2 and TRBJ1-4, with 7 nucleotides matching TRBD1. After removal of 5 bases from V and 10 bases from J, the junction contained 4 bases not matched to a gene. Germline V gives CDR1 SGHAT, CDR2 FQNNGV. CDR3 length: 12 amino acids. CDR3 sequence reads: CASSEGAGKLFF. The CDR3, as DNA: TGTGCCAGCAGCGAGGGGGCGGGAAAACTGTTTTTT. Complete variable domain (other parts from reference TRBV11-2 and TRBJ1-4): EAGVAQSPRYKIIEKRQSVAFWCNPISGHATLYWYQQILGQGPKLLIQFQNNGVVDDSQLPKDRFSAERLKGVDSTLKIQPAKLEDSAVYLCASSEGAGKLFFGSGTQLSVL.

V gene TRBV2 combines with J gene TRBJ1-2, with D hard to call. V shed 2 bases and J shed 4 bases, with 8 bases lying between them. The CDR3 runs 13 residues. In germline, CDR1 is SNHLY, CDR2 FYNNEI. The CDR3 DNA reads TGTGCCAGCAGTGAAATCGGCGGCTATGGCTACACCTTC. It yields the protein CASSEIGGYGYTF. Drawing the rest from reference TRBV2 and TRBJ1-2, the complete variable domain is EPEVTQTPSHQVTQMGQEVILRCVPISNHLYFYWYRQILGQKVEFLVSFYNNEISEKSEIFDDQFSVERPDGSNFTLKIRSTKLEDSAMYFCASSEIGGYGYTFGSGTRLTVV.

CDR3 nucleotide sequence: TGTGCCAGCAGCGGCGGGACTAGCAATTCCCAGTACTTC. Its translation is CASSGGTSNSQYF. This chain uses TRBV5-4 with TRBJ2-5; 9 nucleotides line up with TRBD2. Germline values: CDR1 SGHNT, CDR2 YYREEE (reference sequence). V shed 4 bases, J shed 9 bases, and the junction held 7 bases outside the gene matches. The length of the CDR3 is 13 residues.

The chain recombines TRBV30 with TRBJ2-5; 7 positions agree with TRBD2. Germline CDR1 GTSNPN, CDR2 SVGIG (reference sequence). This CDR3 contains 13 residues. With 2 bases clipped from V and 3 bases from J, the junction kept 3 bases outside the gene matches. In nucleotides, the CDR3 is TGTGCCTGGAGTCCGGGACTAAAAGAGACCCAGTACTTC. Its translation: CAWSPGLKETQYF. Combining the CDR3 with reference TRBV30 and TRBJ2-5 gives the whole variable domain SQTIHQWPATLVQPVGSPLSLECTVEGTSNPNLYWYRQAAGRGLQLLFYSVGIGQISSEVPQNLSASRPQDRQFILSSKKLLLSDSGFYLCAWSPGLKETQYFGPGTRLLVL.

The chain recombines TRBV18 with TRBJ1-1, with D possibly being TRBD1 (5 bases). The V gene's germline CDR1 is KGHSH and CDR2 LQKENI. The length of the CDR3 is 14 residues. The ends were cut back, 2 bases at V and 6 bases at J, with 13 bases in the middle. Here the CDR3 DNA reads TGTGCCAGCTCACCAGAGCAGGGCTTCCCTGAAGCTTTCTTT. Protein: CASSPEQGFPEAFF.

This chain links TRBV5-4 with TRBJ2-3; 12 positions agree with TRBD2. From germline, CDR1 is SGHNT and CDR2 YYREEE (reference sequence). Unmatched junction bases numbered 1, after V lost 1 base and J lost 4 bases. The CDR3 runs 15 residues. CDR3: CASSLPSGGADTQYF. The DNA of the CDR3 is TGTGCCAGCAGCTTGCCTAGCGGGGGGGCAGATACGCAGTATTTT. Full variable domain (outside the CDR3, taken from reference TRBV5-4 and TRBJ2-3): ETGVTQSPTHLIKTRGQQVTLRCSSQSGHNTVSWYQQALGQGPQFIFQYYREEENGRGNFPPRFSGLQFPNYSSELNVNALELDDSALYLCASSLPSGGADTQYFGPGTRLTVL.

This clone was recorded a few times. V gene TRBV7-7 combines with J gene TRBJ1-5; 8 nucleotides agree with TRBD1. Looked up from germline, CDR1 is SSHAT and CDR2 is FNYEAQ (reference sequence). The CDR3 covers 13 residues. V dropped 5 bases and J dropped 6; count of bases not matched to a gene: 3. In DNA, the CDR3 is TGTGCCAGCAGCCCTGACAGGGGTCAGCCCCAGCATTTT. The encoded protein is CASSPDRGQPQHF.

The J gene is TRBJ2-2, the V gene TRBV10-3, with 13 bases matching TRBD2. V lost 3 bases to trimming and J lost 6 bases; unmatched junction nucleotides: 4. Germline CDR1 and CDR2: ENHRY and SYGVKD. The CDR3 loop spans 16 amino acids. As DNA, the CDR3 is TGTGCCATCAGTGAACCGACTAGCGGGAGGTCCGGGGAGCTGTTTTTT. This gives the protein CAISEPTSGRSGELFF.

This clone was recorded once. CDR3 protein: CASSPPDRVGHEQFF. The CDR3 DNA reads as TGTGCCAGCTCACCCCCTGACAGGGTGGGCCATGAGCAGTTCTTC. This rearrangement joins TRBV18 to TRBJ2-1; 7 positions agree with TRBD1. Germline V lookup: CDR1 KGHSH, CDR2 LQKENI. V dropped 3 bases and J dropped 8; count of bases not matched to a gene: 10. The CDR3 extends over 15 amino acids. Based on the CDR3 plus reference TRBV18 and TRBJ2-1, the full variable domain is NAGVMQNPRHLVRRRGQEARLRCSPMKGHSHVYWYRQLPEEGLKFMVYLQKENIIDESGMPKERFSAEFPKEGPSILRIQQVVRGDSAAYFCASSPPDRVGHEQFFGPGTRLTVL.

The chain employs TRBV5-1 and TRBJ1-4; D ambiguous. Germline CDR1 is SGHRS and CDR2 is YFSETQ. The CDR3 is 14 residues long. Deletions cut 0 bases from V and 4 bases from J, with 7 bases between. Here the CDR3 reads CASSLGGRNEKLFF. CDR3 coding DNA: TGCGCCAGCAGCTTGGGAGGGCGTAATGAAAAACTGTTTTTT.

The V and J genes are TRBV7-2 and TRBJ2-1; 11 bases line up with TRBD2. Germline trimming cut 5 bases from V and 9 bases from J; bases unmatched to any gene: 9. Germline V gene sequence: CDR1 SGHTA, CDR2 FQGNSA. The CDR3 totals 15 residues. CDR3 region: CASSPGTSGRFEQFF. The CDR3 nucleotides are TGTGCCAGCAGCCCCGGGACTAGCGGAAGATTTGAGCAGTTCTTC.

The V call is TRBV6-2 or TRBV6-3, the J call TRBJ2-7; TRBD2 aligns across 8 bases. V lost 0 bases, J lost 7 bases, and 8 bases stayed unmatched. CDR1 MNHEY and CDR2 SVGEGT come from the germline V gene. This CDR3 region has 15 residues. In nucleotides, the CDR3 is TGTGCCAGCAGTTACTCCAACGGGGGGGCGCTGGAGCAGTACTTC. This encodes CASSYSNGGALEQYF.

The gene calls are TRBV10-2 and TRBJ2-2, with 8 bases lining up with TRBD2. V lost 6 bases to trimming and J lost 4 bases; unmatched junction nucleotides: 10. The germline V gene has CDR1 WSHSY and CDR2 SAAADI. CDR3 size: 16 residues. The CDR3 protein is CASRSGGPRGTGELFF. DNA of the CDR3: TGCGCCAGCAGGAGCGGGGGACCTCGTGGCACCGGGGAGCTGTTTTTT.

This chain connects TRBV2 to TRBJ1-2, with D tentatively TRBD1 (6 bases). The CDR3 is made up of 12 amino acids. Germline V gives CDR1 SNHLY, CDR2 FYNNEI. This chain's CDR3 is CASAMDRSHYTF. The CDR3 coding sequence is TGTGCGAGTGCCATGGACAGATCGCACTACACCTTC.

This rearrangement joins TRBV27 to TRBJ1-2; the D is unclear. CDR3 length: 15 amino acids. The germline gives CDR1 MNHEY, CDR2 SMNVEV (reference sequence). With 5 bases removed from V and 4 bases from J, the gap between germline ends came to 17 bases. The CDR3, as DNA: TGTGCCAGCAGTGACGGACGGGGAGGAGGCTATGGCTACACCTTC. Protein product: CASSDGRGGGYGYTF.

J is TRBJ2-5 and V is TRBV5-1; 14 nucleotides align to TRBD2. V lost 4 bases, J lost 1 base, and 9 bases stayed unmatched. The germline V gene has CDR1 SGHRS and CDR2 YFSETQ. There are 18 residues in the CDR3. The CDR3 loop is CASSQGLAGDDCQETQYF. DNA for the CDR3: TGCGCCAGCAGCCAGGGACTAGCGGGGGATGACTGCCAAGAGACCCAGTACTTC.

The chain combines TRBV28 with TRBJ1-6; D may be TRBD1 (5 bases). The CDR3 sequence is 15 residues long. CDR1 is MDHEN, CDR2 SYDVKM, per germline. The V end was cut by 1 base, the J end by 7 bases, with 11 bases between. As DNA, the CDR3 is TGTGCCAGCAGTTTATACGACAGAAAGAATTCACCCCTCCACTTT. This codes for CASSLYDRKNSPLHF.

The CDR3 DNA follows: TGTGCCAGCAGTTCAGGGACTAGCGGGGGGGCTCGGTACAATGAGCAGTTCTTC. Residues: CASSSGTSGGARYNEQFF. J is TRBJ2-1 and V is TRBV28; 16 nucleotides align to TRBD2. Germline assignment: CDR1 MDHEN and CDR2 SYDVKM. The CDR3 sequence is 18 residues long. V lost 4 bases and J lost 4; bases outside the gene matches: 7.

CDR3 amino acids: CASSQDRGWDYRNEQFF. CDR3 DNA: TGCGCCAGCAGCCAAGATAGGGGGTGGGACTACAGAAATGAGCAGTTCTTC. This rearrangement joins TRBV4-3 to TRBJ2-1; D might be TRBD2 (7 bases). V was pared by 0 bases and J by 7 bases, with 19 bases between. The CDR3 has 17 residues. Germline CDR1 is LGHNA and CDR2 is YSLEER.

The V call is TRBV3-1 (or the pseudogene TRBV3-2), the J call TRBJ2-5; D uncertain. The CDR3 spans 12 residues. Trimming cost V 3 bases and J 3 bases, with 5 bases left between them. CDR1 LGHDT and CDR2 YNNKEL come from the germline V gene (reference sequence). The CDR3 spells CASSHPEETQYF. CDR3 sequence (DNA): TGTGCCAGCAGCCACCCCGAAGAGACCCAGTACTTC.

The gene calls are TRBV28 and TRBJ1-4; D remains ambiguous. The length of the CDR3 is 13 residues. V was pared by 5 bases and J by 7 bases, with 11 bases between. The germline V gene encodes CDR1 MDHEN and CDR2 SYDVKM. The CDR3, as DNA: TGTGCCAGCAGTACCCCATCTACTGAAAAACTGTTTTTT. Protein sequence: CASSTPSTEKLFF. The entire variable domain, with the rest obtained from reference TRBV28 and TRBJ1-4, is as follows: DVKVTQSSRYLVKRTGEKVFLECVQDMDHENMFWYRQDPGLGLRLIYFSYDVKMKEKGDIPEGYSVSREKKERFSLILESASTNQTSMYLCASSTPSTEKLFFGSGTQLSVL.

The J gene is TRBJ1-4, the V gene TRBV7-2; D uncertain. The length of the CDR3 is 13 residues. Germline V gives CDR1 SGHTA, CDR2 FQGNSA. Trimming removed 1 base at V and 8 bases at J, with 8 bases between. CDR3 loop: CASSLDRREKLFF. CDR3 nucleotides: TGTGCCAGCAGCTTAGACAGAAGGGAAAAACTGTTTTTT.

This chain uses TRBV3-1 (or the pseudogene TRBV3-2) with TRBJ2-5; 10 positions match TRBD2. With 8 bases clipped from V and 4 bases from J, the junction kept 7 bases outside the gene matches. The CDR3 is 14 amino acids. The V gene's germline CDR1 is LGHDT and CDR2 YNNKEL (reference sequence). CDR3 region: CASSQAGGRETQYF. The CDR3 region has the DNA TGTGCCAGCTCCCAAGCGGGGGGGAGAGAGACCCAGTACTTC.

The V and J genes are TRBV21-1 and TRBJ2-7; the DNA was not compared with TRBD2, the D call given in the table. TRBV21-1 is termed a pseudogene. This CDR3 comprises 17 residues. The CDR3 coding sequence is TGTGCCAGCAGCTTAAGCGGTGGGATAGCGGGAACCTACGAGCAGTACGTC. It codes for CASSLSGGIAGTYEQYV.